These 5 T cell receptor beta chains were sequenced from one sample in a study of early T cells in non-severe SARS-CoV-2 infection. TCRdb passed the 5' RACE reads through MiXCR, listing each CDR3 protein once. The repertoire holds 55,000 to 70,000 distinct CDR3 sequences, approximately 12% seen once, with more than 0.9% in the top ten. The input for sequencing was whole blood, taken at baseline. The origin of the receptors is an adult who was a healthcare worker with PCR-confirmed SARS-CoV-2 infection or an uninfected control (not recorded which). The donor label of this sample is uncertain.

This chain links TRBV10-3 with TRBJ1-1, with TRBD1 as a possible D gene (6 bases). V was clipped by 2 bases and J by 7 bases, with 8 bases between them. Looked up from germline, CDR1 is ENHRY and CDR2 is SYGVKD. This CDR3 contains 12 residues. DNA of the CDR3: TGTGCCATCAGTGAGGGACAGTTTGAAGCTTTCTTT. Translated: CAISEGQFEAFF.

This clonotype was detected many times. The chain is built from TRBV5-1 and TRBJ1-1; no firm D call. The CDR3 is made up of 16 amino acids. Trimming stripped 4 bases from V and 4 bases from J, with 20 bases between. Germline V gives CDR1 SGHRS, CDR2 YFSETQ. CDR3 region: CASSSGWTFFGTEAFF. The CDR3 DNA reads TGCGCCAGCAGCAGCGGCTGGACTTTTTTCGGCACTGAAGCTTTCTTT.

This clonotype was picked up a small number of times. The chain uses TRBV20-1 and TRBJ1-6; D is undetermined. Germline CDR1 and CDR2: DFQATT and SNEGSKA (reference sequence). V gave up 6 bases and J gave up 9 bases, with 15 bases separating them. The CDR3 is made up of 13 amino acids. CDR3 protein: CSAKPLYGSPLHF. The CDR3 DNA reads TGCAGTGCCAAACCCCTATATGGTTCACCCCTCCACTTT.

The gene calls are TRBV6-5 and TRBJ2-1; D may be TRBD1 (5 bases). CDR1 is MNHEY, CDR2 SVGAGI, per germline. V was cut by 0 bases and J by 5 bases, with 5 bases left in between. This CDR3 has 13 residues. CDR3 sequence: CASSYSGDNEQFF. Here the CDR3 DNA reads TGTGCCAGCAGTTACTCAGGGGACAATGAGCAGTTCTTC.

V is TRBV11-1 and J is TRBJ2-2; tentative D call: TRBD1 (5 bases). The CDR3 covers 15 residues. Deletions cut 5 bases from V and 1 base from J, with 11 bases between. In germline, CDR1 is SGHAT, CDR2 FQDESV (reference sequence). CDR3 bases: TGTGCCAGCAGCCTCGTAAGGGGGAACACCGGGGAGCTGTTTTTT. It codes for CASSLVRGNTGELFF.